This T cell receptor (beta chain) was captured by sequencing in a study of OX40 agonist ivuxolimab in advanced cancers. This clone has only one observation. The antigen remains unidentified. The CDR3 has 16 amino acids. Looked up from germline, CDR1 is LGHNA and CDR2 is YNFKEQ. Trimming took 1 base from V and 3 from J, leaving 16 bases between them. Libraries were prepared by immunoSEQ multiplex PCR; TCRdb keeps only in-frame clonotypes and omits some of them. The sample has roughly 56,000 clones; roughly 83% are singletons. Study observations and caveats: Clonal expansion in partial responders at 0.1-3.0 mg/kg ranked among the lowest.

The TCR comes from an adult with an advanced solid tumor such as melanoma, head and neck, liver or kidney cancer. The chain employs TRBV4-2 and TRBJ2-7; D unresolved. The sequencing here drew on CD4+ or CD8+ T cells sorted from blood, taken in a trial of the OX40 agonist ivuxolimab. CDR3 coding DNA: TGTGCCAGCAGCCAAGCCCATTCCCCTGCCAACTACGAGCAGTACTTC. This gives the protein CASSQAHSPANYEQYF.